The T cell receptor (beta chain) described here comes from a study of regulatory T cells in long-lasting Graves disease. Study summary: Patients with persistent Graves' disease had over 5 years of antithyroid drugs and persistent TSH receptor antibodies.

Time point meaning: persistent/refractory GD, antithyroid drugs over 5 years with positive TRAb. Extracted PBMC RNA gave rise to the TCR library. Each of the patients was recruited from an endocrinology department situated in Xi'an, China. Worth noting for this clonotype: Its antigen is still unknown. A clone one base away is much larger, so this may be a read error.

Arm-PCR of CDR3 regions with iRepertoire HTBI primers generated TCR beta libraries. TCRdb fed the multiplex PCR reads into MiXCR, producing one record per CDR3 protein. Of 650,000 to 700,000 distinct CDR3 sequences in the sample, 30% were seen once. The study, taken as a whole, reports: Less diverse TCR repertoires were seen in persistent Graves' patients than in newly diagnosed ones. Few sampled subjects may have lowered accuracy.

The sequencing here drew on peripheral blood mononuclear cells (PBMCs), taken when the disease was refractory, from a patient treated with antithyroid drugs. The sequence came from a female donor with Graves disease.

Written as DNA, the CDR3 is TGTGCCAGCTTCGGGGGCACAAGCTCCTACGAGCAGTACTTC. This gives the protein CASFGGTSSYEQYF. V gene TRBV28 combines with J gene TRBJ2-7; D may correspond to TRBD1 or TRBD2 (6 bases each). Trimming shortened V by 8 bases and J by 0 bases, and 14 bases separated the two germline ends. The CDR3 consists of 14 residues. Germline CDR1 reads MDHEN; CDR2 reads SYDVKM.